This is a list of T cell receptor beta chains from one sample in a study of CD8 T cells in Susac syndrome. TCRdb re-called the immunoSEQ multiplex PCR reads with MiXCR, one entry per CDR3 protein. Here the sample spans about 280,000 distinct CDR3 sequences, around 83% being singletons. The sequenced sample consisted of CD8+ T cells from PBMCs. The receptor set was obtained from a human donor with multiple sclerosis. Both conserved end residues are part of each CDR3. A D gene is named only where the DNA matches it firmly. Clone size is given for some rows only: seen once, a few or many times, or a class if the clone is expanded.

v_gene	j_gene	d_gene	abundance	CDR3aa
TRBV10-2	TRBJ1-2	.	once	CASSAGRRAEGYTF
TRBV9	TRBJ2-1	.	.	CASSVARGDEQFF
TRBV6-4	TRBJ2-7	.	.	CASSTGKNVEIEQYF
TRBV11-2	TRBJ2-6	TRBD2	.	CASSTNWGLGANVLTF
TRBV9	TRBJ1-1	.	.	CASSSNSAGAFF
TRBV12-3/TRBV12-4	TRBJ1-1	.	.	CASTFESAEAFF
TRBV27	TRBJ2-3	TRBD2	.	CASSFVGAGVGDTQYF
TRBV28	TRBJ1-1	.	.	CASSLWGALGGTEAFF
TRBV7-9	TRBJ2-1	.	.	CASSVIRTYNEQFF
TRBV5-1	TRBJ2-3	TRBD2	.	CASSPGLIAGVTDTQYF
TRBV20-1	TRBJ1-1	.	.	CSARDIGGSMNTEAFF
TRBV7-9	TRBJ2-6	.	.	CASSSGLPSSGANVLTF
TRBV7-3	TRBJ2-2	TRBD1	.	CASRPTGGASGELFF
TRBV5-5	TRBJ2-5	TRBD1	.	CASSLEDRGPQETQYF
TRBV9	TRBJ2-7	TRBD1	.	CASSITGTGIDEQYF
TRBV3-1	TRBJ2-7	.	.	CASSQGGRAHEQYF
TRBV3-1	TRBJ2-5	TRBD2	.	CASSLSLAGVAAYF
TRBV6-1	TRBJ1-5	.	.	CASRETLYSNQPQHF